The 4 T cell receptor beta chains in this list originate from one sample, sequenced in a study of shared clonotypes between healthy human individuals. The data were produced by immunoSEQ multiplex PCR, yet TCRdb's version contains in-frame clones alone and is incomplete. This sample has 2,500,000 or so clones; 80% to 95% occur once, and the top ten carry around 0.4%. The sequencing sample was made of naive CD4+ T cells from PBMCs. Subset indicated: CD45RA+ positively selected. The source of these receptors is a young man in good health. Some clones in this sample may be carry-over from other donors' samples.

This clone was seen just once. The rearrangement uses TRBV6-5 and TRBJ2-7, with 7 bases aligning to TRBD2. This CDR3 is 15 amino acids long. The germline V gene has CDR1 MNHEY and CDR2 SVGAGI. Germline trimming cut 6 bases from V and 1 base from J; bases unmatched to any gene: 9. CDR3 nucleotide sequence: TGTGCCAGCAGAAAGAGGCGGGAGAGGTCCTACGAGCAGTACTTC. This gives the protein CASRKRRERSYEQYF.

The chain is built from TRBV5-5 and TRBJ2-7; possibly TRBD2 for D (6 bases). CDR1 is SGHKS and CDR2 is YYEKEE in the germline V gene (reference sequence). V lost 7 bases, J lost 0 bases, and 14 bases lay in between. The CDR3 consists of 14 residues. The CDR3 is CASGRRESSYEQYF. For the CDR3, the DNA is TGTGCCAGCGGCAGGAGGGAATCCTCCTACGAGCAGTACTTC.

J is TRBJ2-1 and V is TRBV28; D gene unclear. CDR1 MDHEN and CDR2 SYDVKM come from the germline V gene. The CDR3 loop spans 13 amino acids. The V end was cut by 8 bases, the J end by 7 bases, with 15 bases between. CDR3 residues: CASLPPLMNEQFF. DNA of the CDR3: TGTGCCAGCCTCCCCCCTTTAATGAATGAGCAGTTCTTC.

The rearrangement uses TRBV4-3 and TRBJ2-5, with a possible D match to TRBD1 (5 bases). The CDR3 is 16 residues long. Germline V gives CDR1 LGHNA, CDR2 YSLEER. The ends were cut back, 1 base at V and 2 bases at J, with 14 bases in the middle. The CDR3 loop is CASSQAGQGSQETQYF. The CDR3, as DNA: TGCGCCAGCAGCCAAGCAGGGCAGGGTTCACAAGAGACCCAGTACTTC.